This T cell receptor (beta chain) originates from a study of T cell repertoires in cytomegalovirus infection. As for the study in general: Public TCR beta signatures provided an indication of both CMV infection and a matching HLA type.

In its sample, this clonotype was seen many times. What it binds is unknown. In TCRdb, the reads were re-called with MiXCR into one record per CDR3 protein. The data contain about 490,000 distinct CDR3 sequences, about 17% of them singletons. General study results and limits: HLA-C-restricted, CMV-specific TCR beta clonotypes were dominant ex vivo.

Trimming removed 8 bases at V and 1 base at J, with 14 bases between. Germline assignment: CDR1 SGHVS and CDR2 FQNEAQ. CDR3 length: 14 residues. The chain couples TRBV7-8 to TRBJ2-5; D not resolved. This clonotype was sampled from a human donor in good health (CMV status not recorded). Some clones in this sample may be carry-over from other donors' samples. Sequences were obtained from CD8+ T cells from PBMCs. The CDR3 loop reads CASGLVRAQETQYF. In DNA, the CDR3 is TGTGCCAGCGGGTTGGTGAGAGCCCAAGAGACCCAGTACTTC.